This T cell receptor beta chain comes out of a study of blood T cell repertoires in COVID-19 (dated by TCRdb to 2020 to 2022). Notes on the research overall: Collaborator samples came from the United States, Italy and Spain and covered acute and convalescent phases of COVID-19. The prospective study material was composed of cDNA or gDNA derived from T cells, B-cell-depleted T cells, or PBMCs. Subjects who had been exposed to COVID-19, were actively infected with it, or had recovered from it provided the deeply sampled blood TCRbeta repertoires that made up the dataset. A freely available public database, intended as a resource for researchers studying the immune response to SARS-CoV-2, is where the repertoires were released. The samples were drawn from the first 160 participants of the ongoing ImmuneRACE study and from under 1,500 subjects provided by 6 global collaborators. A de-identified subject ID, COVID-19 status, age in years and sex were almost always included in the sample metadata. Where available, HLA class I and class II types were taken from metadata supplied by the sample provider and were not determined by assay-based typing. Points the paper makes about the study in general: How much clinical and demographic metadata was included differed by source and by participant, and the metadata was provided uncurated.

Collaborating institutions collected whole blood in K2EDTA tubes following their own protocols. Collaborator samples were shipped for TCRbeta analysis as frozen whole blood, isolated PBMCs, or DNA extracted from either sample type. From the germline V gene, CDR1 is LGHNA and CDR2 is YNFKEQ. The CDR3 contains 17 residues, cysteine and phenylalanine counted. The CDR3 DNA has 51 bases and is translated from base 1. Trimming accounts for 2 bases at V and 1 base at J, while the number of junction bases matched to no gene is 8. This clone was picked up a small number of times. Its specific antigen is unknown. Per-base quality was not reported, and no clone a single base away is much larger than it. TCRbeta CDR3 regions were amplified from genomic DNA by means of the immunoSEQ Assay, a bias-controlled multiplex PCR. The paper's processing steps were these. The number of nucleated cells in each sample was estimated by amplification of reference gene primers within the assay. To quantify the absolute abundance of each unique TCRbeta CDR3 rearrangement, sequence reads were collapsed and filtered. Productive Simpson clonality was computed per sample as the square root of Simpson's diversity index over productive rearrangements. Drawn from immuneACCESS, this table holds only the in-frame rearrangements with V and J called that TCRdb kept. Clones are partly lost; checked studies trace under half to an unresolved V gene and leave the rest unexplained. That table gives V, J and clone size, and the DNA gave D and trimming. For this sample there are more than 150,000 clones; about 88% appear just once. The top ten hold 0.99% of the sample.

The sequence derives from a man aged 18 to 29 with acute or convalescent COVID-19. Input material: peripheral blood. The rearranged chain carries TRBV4-2 and TRBJ1-1, and TRBD1 aligns with 9 junction nucleotides. Read as DNA, the sequence is TGTGCCAGCAGCCAATCCGGACAGGGGCCCTCGAACACTGAAGCTTTCTTT. It encodes CASSQSGQGPSNTEAFF.